This TCR beta chain is from a study of prognosis after radiotherapy for stage I lung cancer. At the level of the study: With stereotactic body radiotherapy, no patient received any concurrent therapy. Findings of the study overall: Gene usage of TRBV and TRBJ reportedly differed between patients with and without metastases.

The CDR3 covers 14 residues. V gave up 6 bases and J gave up 4 bases, with 18 bases separating them. Germline CDR1 and CDR2: DFQATT and SNEGSKA (reference sequence). Genomic DNA provided the template from which TCR beta CDR3 was amplified by two-round multiplex PCR. First-round PCR employed TRBV- and TRBJ-specific primers for each gene. Universal primers primed the second round of PCR. TCRdb reprocessed the multiplex PCR reads with MiXCR, giving one entry per CDR3 protein. The repertoire consists of 50,000 or so distinct CDR3 sequences, with 30% to 35% occurring once and the leading ten covering approximately 9%. This clonotype was detected many times. What it binds is unknown. Uniform node negativity on CT and PET/CT characterised the cohort, and no patient had undergone prior chemotherapy or radiotherapy or presented other malignancies.

This receptor was identified in a donor at least 50 years old with non-small cell lung cancer. The V call is TRBV20-1, the J call TRBJ1-2; D is perhaps TRBD1 (6 bases). This material consisted of PBMCs, taken before or after stereotactic body radiation therapy (not recorded which). CDR3 sequence: CSARQDNLGYGYTF. The DNA of the CDR3 is TGCAGTGCCAGACAGGACAATCTTGGCTATGGCTACACCTTC.